Sequencing of this T cell receptor beta chain was carried out in a study of T-cell reconstitution after alpha-beta-depleted transplantation in children. Worth noting for this clonotype: Its antigen is as yet unknown.

TCRbeta library preparation incorporated unique molecular identifiers. TCRdb re-called the PCR reads with MiXCR, one entry per CDR3 protein. The table includes 780,000 or so distinct CDR3 sequences, 16% detected once. The CDR3 runs to 13 residues. The V end was cut by 0 bases, the J end by 6 bases, with 7 bases between. In germline, CDR1 is SGDLS, CDR2 YYNGEE. Study results and limitations: Surviving recipient T cells and intrathymic progenitors accounted for some patients' high TCRbeta diversity at day 60. Expanded clones from the graft, numbering several hundred, reportedly supplied alpha-beta T cells about two months after transplant. At one year after transplant, newly produced T cells mostly accounted for T-cell counts and diversity.

The receptor was derived from a male patient aged 5 to 17 who had a stem cell transplant for acute lymphoblastic leukemia, so the T cells may come from the graft donor. Material: PBMCs, mostly from graft donor cells, obtained 360 days after TCRalphabeta/CD19-depleted stem cell transplant. The rearrangement links TRBV9 to TRBJ1-5; D is ambiguous. CDR3: CASSVEDGQPQHF. As DNA, the CDR3 is TGTGCCAGCAGCGTAGAGGACGGTCAGCCCCAGCATTTT.